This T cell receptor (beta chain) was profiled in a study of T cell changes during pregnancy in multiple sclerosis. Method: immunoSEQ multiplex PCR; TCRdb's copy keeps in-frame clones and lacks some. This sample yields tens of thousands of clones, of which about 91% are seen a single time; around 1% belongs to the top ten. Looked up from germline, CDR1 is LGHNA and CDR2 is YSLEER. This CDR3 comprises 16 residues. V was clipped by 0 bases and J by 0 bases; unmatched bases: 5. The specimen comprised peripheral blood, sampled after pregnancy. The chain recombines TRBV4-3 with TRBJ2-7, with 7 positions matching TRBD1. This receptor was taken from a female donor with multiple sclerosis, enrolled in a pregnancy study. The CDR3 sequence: CASSQEARGPSYEQYF. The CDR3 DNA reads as TGCGCCAGCAGCCAAGAAGCGAGGGGGCCCTCCTACGAGCAGTACTTC.